These T cell receptor beta chains were read from a single sample in a study of T cell responses to AZD1222 COVID-19 vaccine. Using immunoSEQ multiplex PCR, the repertoire was profiled, and TCRdb retains in-frame clones only, with some absent. The sample carries about 140,000 clones, 88% recorded once. The sample consisted of peripheral blood, taken 28 days after the second AZD1222 dose. Every receptor here comes from an adult who received the AZD1222 COVID-19 vaccine. The CDR3 runs from the conserved cysteine through the conserved F or W. A D gene is named only where the DNA matches it firmly. Clone size is given for some rows only: seen once, a few or many times, or a class if the clone is expanded.

-,TRBV7-2,-,TRBJ2-2,CASSFATGGTGELFF,TGTGCCAGCAGCTTCGCGACAGGAGGAACCGGGGAGCTGTTTTTT
-,TRBV28,TRBD1,TRBJ1-2,CASETGGTRRGYTF,TGTGCCAGCGAGACAGGGGGCACTCGCCGGGGCTACACCTTC
-,TRBV30,-,TRBJ1-4,CAWSTGSEKLFF,TGTGCCTGGAGTACAGGGAGTGAAAAACTGTTTTTT
once,TRBV30,-,TRBJ2-2,CAWRSGPGELFF,TGTGCCTGGAGGTCGGGGCCCGGGGAGCTGTTTTTT
once,TRBV6-5,TRBD1,TRBJ1-2,CASSYGGRGGYGYTF,TGTGCCAGCAGTTACGGTGGCAGGGGGGGGTATGGCTACACCTTC
-,TRBV19,-,TRBJ1-4,CASSSDSRTNEKLFF,TGTGCCAGTAGTTCTGACAGTCGGACTAATGAAAAACTGTTTTTT
-,TRBV3-1/TRBV3-2,TRBD1,TRBJ2-5,CASSDRGRETQYF,TGTGCCAGCAGCGACAGGGGACGAGAGACCCAGTACTTC
-,TRBV6-1,-,TRBJ1-5,CASSEWTQPQHF,TGTGCCAGCAGTGAATGGACTCAGCCCCAGCATTTT
-,TRBV19,TRBD1,TRBJ1-6,CASKRDRGLGPLHF,TGTGCCAGTAAACGGGACAGGGGTTTGGGACCCCTCCACTTT
-,TRBV20-1,-,TRBJ1-1,CSGQAAEAFF,TGCAGTGGACAGGCCGCTGAAGCTTTCTTT
-,TRBV7-2,-,TRBJ2-1,CASSLKSGYNEQFF,TGTGCCAGCAGCTTAAAAAGCGGTTACAATGAGCAGTTCTTC
-,TRBV6-2/TRBV6-3,-,TRBJ2-1,CASSWGRGGVQFF,TGTGCCAGCAGCTGGGGCCGCGGGGGCGTGCAGTTCTTC
-,TRBV3-1/TRBV3-2,-,TRBJ1-1,CASSPQFDTEAFF,TGTGCCAGCAGCCCCCAGTTCGACACTGAAGCTTTCTTT
-,TRBV7-2,-,TRBJ1-1,CASSLKGGVLEAFF,TGTGCCAGCAGCCTCAAGGGGGGTGTGTTAGAAGCTTTCTTT
-,TRBV27,TRBD2,TRBJ2-6,CASSFLRGVSGANVLTF,TGTGCCAGCAGTTTCCTCCGGGGGGTATCTGGGGCCAACGTCCTGACTTTC
-,TRBV2,-,TRBJ1-6,CASVRQINSPLHF,TGTGCCAGCGTGAGACAGATCAATTCACCCCTCCACTTT
-,TRBV6-6,-,TRBJ1-6,CASSLAGSSYNSPLHF,TGTGCCAGCAGTTTGGCAGGGAGCTCCTATAATTCACCCCTCCACTTT
once,TRBV20-1,TRBD1,TRBJ1-5,CSASDPGGSNQPQHF,TGCAGTGCTAGTGACCCAGGGGGAAGCAATCAGCCCCAGCATTTT
-,TRBV10-2,-,TRBJ2-3,CASSDGTSSTDTQYF,TGCGCCAGCAGTGACGGGACGAGCAGCACAGATACGCAGTATTTT
-,TRBV7-3,-,TRBJ1-1,CASSLHDGRGANTEAFF,TGTGCCAGCAGCTTGCACGATGGTAGGGGCGCGAACACTGAAGCTTTCTTT
-,TRBV30,TRBD1,TRBJ2-3,CAWSVKGQGSDTQYF,TGTGCCTGGAGTGTAAAGGGACAGGGGTCAGATACGCAGTATTTT
-,TRBV18,-,TRBJ1-3,CASSPQSSGNTIYF,TGTGCCAGCTCACCACAAAGCTCTGGAAACACCATATATTTT
-,TRBV14,-,TRBJ1-6,CASSPVTRNSPLHF,TGTGCCAGCAGCCCGGTGACGAGGAATTCACCCCTCCACTTT
-,TRBV7-2,-,TRBJ2-1,CASSRQGHDLDEQFF,TGTGCCAGCAGCCGCCAGGGGCATGACTTAGATGAGCAGTTCTTC
-,TRBV10-3,-,TRBJ2-7,CAISVDWGPGEQYF,TGTGCCATCAGTGTGGATTGGGGTCCCGGCGAGCAGTACTTC
-,TRBV5-5,-,TRBJ2-5,CASSLAVKETQYF,TGTGCCAGCAGCTTGGCGGTAAAAGAGACCCAGTACTTC
once,TRBV29-1,-,TRBJ2-7,CSVRTGGTSYEQYF,TGCAGCGTTCGAACAGGTGGGACTTCCTACGAGCAGTACTTC
-,TRBV27,-,TRBJ2-7,CASSLRAPPPYEQYF,TGTGCCAGCAGTTTACGTGCCCCGCCTCCGTACGAGCAGTACTTC
-,TRBV21-1,-,TRBJ2-4,CASSKVKWGWRALPSIQYF,TGTGCCAGCAGCAAAGTTAAGTGGGGCTGGAGGGCGCTGCCTAGCATTCAGTACTTC